These 14 T cell receptor beta chains share one sample of origin, sequenced in a study of CD8+ T cells in alopecia areata. Extracted from the samples, RNA was reverse transcribed into cDNA to serve as the sequencing template. Sequenced by immunoSEQ multiplex PCR; TCRdb stores in-frame clones only, minus some. The data hold roughly 200,000 clones, with 56% observed a single time. The sequencing input was CD8+ T cells sorted from blood. These receptors came from a human donor in good health.

The chain carries TRBV27 and TRBJ2-1; tentative D call: TRBD2 (6 bases). CDR1 is MNHEY and CDR2 is SMNVEV in the germline V gene (reference sequence). CDR3 length: 11 residues. Deletions cut 3 bases from V and 13 bases from J, with 10 bases between. The CDR3: CASSFGGAQFF. The CDR3 region has the DNA TGTGCCAGCAGTTTTGGCGGGGCTCAGTTCTTC.

This clone was seen only a few times. The V and J genes are TRBV4-1 and TRBJ2-7; TRBD2 might be the D (6 bases). Germline V lookup: CDR1 MGHRA, CDR2 YSYEKL. The CDR3 runs to 17 residues. V was trimmed by 0 bases and J by 0 bases, leaving 15 bases between them. The CDR3 loop reads CASSQDPLASSSYEQYF. The CDR3 DNA reads TGCGCCAGCAGCCAAGATCCTCTAGCGTCGAGCTCCTACGAGCAGTACTTC.

This clone occurred a few times. CDR3 sequence (DNA): TGTGCCAGCAGCTTAGGGACAGGGGGGACTGAAGCTTTCTTT. This codes for CASSLGTGGTEAFF. The J gene is TRBJ1-1, the V gene TRBV13; 9 bases line up with TRBD1. CDR3 size: 14 residues. V dropped 0 bases and J dropped 5; count of bases not matched to a gene: 1. The germline V gene has CDR1 PRHDT and CDR2 FYEKMQ (reference sequence).

V is TRBV5-8 and J is TRBJ1-1; possible D gene TRBD1, 6 bases. Trimming removed 0 bases at V and 0 bases at J, with 12 bases between. Germline V lookup: CDR1 SGHTS, CDR2 YDEGEE. This CDR3 comprises 16 residues. CDR3 amino acids: CASSLDRVELNTEAFF. CDR3 DNA sequence: TGTGCCAGCAGCTTGGACAGGGTGGAACTGAACACTGAAGCTTTCTTT.

J is TRBJ2-1 and V is TRBV30; D is uncertain. The ends were cut back, 0 bases at V and 8 bases at J, with 8 bases in the middle. Germline V CDR1 and CDR2: GTSNPN, SVGIG (reference sequence). This CDR3 has 12 residues. The DNA for the CDR3 is TGTGCCTGGAGTGTTGCCCCCCATGAGCAGTTCTTC. This gives the protein CAWSVAPHEQFF.

This chain connects TRBV4-2 to TRBJ1-1; D ambiguous. CDR3 size: 12 residues. The germline CDR1 and CDR2 sequences are LGHNA and YNFKEQ. Trimming took off 0 bases at V and 8 bases at J, with 7 bases between the two ends. The CDR3 protein is CASSQEGHEAFF. CDR3 bases: TGTGCCAGCAGCCAAGAAGGTCACGAAGCTTTCTTT.

This clone was counted a single time. The CDR3 sequence is CSVEDVGYTF. As DNA, the CDR3 is TGCAGCGTTGAAGATGTTGGCTACACCTTC. This sequence joins TRBV29-1 and TRBJ1-2; D remains unclear. This CDR3 contains 10 residues. Germline-derived CDR1 and CDR2 are SQVTM and ANQGSEA. Trimming removed 0 bases at V and 7 bases at J, with 3 bases between.

V is TRBV6-1 and J is TRBJ2-3; 7 bases map to TRBD2. This CDR3 has 13 residues. Germline V CDR1 and CDR2: MNHNS, SASEGT. The J segment lost 4 bases and the V segment lost 6 bases, leaving 4 bases of the junction unmatched. Written as DNA, the CDR3 is TGTGCCAGCAGCCAGACTAGCTCAGATACGCAGTATTTT. This sequence encodes CASSQTSSDTQYF.

This chain joins TRBV30 and TRBJ1-4; no reliable D call. V was trimmed by 0 bases and J by 13 bases, leaving 3 bases between them. The germline gives CDR1 GTSNPN, CDR2 SVGIG (reference sequence). This CDR3 has 9 amino acids. The CDR3 is CAWSVGLFF. CDR3 coding DNA: TGTGCCTGGAGTGTCGGACTGTTTTTT.

J is TRBJ1-1 and V is TRBV29-1; weak D call: TRBD1 (5 bases). Germline lookup yields CDR1 SQVTM and CDR2 ANQGSEA. This CDR3 comprises 12 residues. Between the trimmed V and J ends, which lost 5 bases and 1 base, there was a span of 8 bases. Written as DNA, the CDR3 is TGCAGCGTTTGGACACCGAACACTGAAGCTTTCTTT. Translated: CSVWTPNTEAFF.

The V and J genes are TRBV27 and TRBJ1-1; tentative D call: TRBD1 (6 bases). CDR1 and CDR2 from the germline V gene are MNHEY and SMNVEV (reference sequence). The CDR3 is 14 amino acids. With 5 bases removed from V and 5 bases from J, the gap between germline ends came to 15 bases. CDR3 in amino acids: CASSQTGGGTEAFF. The CDR3 coding sequence is TGTGCCAGCAGTCAAACGGGGGGCGGGACTGAAGCTTTCTTT.

This clone has just a few counts. The chain is built from TRBV2 and TRBJ2-3, with 7 bases lining up with TRBD2. From germline, CDR1 is SNHLY and CDR2 FYNNEI. J was trimmed by 2 bases and V by 2 bases; bases with no gene match: 7. This CDR3 has 16 residues. The CDR3 DNA sequence: TGTGCCAGCAGTGAATCCCTTGCGGGGGACACAGATACGCAGTATTTT. Its protein product is CASSESLAGDTDTQYF.

This clone was seen only a few times. The chain recombines TRBV29-1 with TRBJ2-3, with 8 bases identical to TRBD2. The V gene end was trimmed by 3 bases and the J gene end by 2 bases; junction bases not matched to a gene: 10. Germline V gene sequence: CDR1 SQVTM, CDR2 ANQGSEA. The CDR3 has 16 amino acids. CDR3 nucleotide sequence: TGCAGCGTTGACGGTAGCGGGGAGGGTTCCACAGATACGCAGTATTTT. Amino acids: CSVDGSGEGSTDTQYF.

This rearrangement joins TRBV29-1 to TRBJ1-1; TRBD1 matches 7 bases. There are 12 residues in the CDR3. Germline V gene data show CDR1 as SQVTM and CDR2 as ANQGSEA. V shed 7 bases and J 5 bases; nucleotides not matched to a gene: 7. The CDR3 is CSAETGITEAFF. CDR3 DNA: TGCAGCGCAGAGACAGGGATTACTGAAGCTTTCTTT.